This TCR beta chain came from a study of CD8 T cells in ankylosing spondylitis. Study results and limitations: Reactive arthritis synovial fluid and blood previously showed some of these motif variants.

Turning to this clonotype: Its antigen is undetermined.

CDR1 is GTSNPN and CDR2 is SVGIG in the germline V gene (reference sequence). The V gene lost 2 bases and the J gene lost 6 bases, with 7 bases spanning the gap. The CDR3 is made up of 12 amino acids. Libraries for TCR beta were made by quantitative 5'-RACE with molecular barcodes. TCRdb re-called the 5' RACE reads through MiXCR, storing one row per CDR3 protein. The repertoire holds 200,000 to 300,000 distinct CDR3 sequences, with under 12% as singletons. The sequence came from a male donor with ankylosing spondylitis or in good health (not recorded which). This chain uses TRBV30 with TRBJ2-2, with no clear D. The sample taken for sequencing was blood, either unsorted or a sorted T cell fraction (not recorded which). The CDR3 protein is CAWSNPPGELFF. For the CDR3, the DNA is TGTGCCTGGAGTAACCCGCCCGGGGAGCTGTTTTTT.